These T cell receptor beta chains were read from a single sample in a study of cytomegalovirus exposure and HLA in healthy donors. Data came from immunoSEQ multiplex PCR; TCRdb stores just in-frame clones and leaves some out. In the table there are about 190,000 clones, around 75% of which are singletons. The source material was PBMCs. These receptors originate from a woman aged 50 to 60 in good health and CMV-seronegative. The CDR3 runs from the conserved cysteine through the conserved F or W. Fields, in order: J gene, V gene, clone size, CDR3 protein. Clone size is shown for a subset of rows, as once, few, many or a class of expanded clone.

>TRBJ2-2|TRBV10-3|NA
CASRSFDRRLFF
>TRBJ1-1|TRBV6-5|once
CASQRGQMNTEAFF
>TRBJ1-3|TRBV28|NA
CASRTGAPGNTIYF
>TRBJ1-2|TRBV5-8|NA
CASSLALGRPYGYTF
>TRBJ2-3|TRBV27|NA
CASSLYPGTDTQYF
>TRBJ2-1|TRBV19|few
CASSGTGRNNEQFF
>TRBJ2-2|TRBV9|NA
CASSGSSGPLSTGELFF
>TRBJ2-1|TRBV19|NA
CASSLASGRNPYNEQFF
>TRBJ1-1|TRBV2|NA
CASSEAARGEAFF
>TRBJ2-4|TRBV9|NA
CASSTMTGEKNIQYF
>TRBJ1-6|TRBV6-5|NA
CASSYSHSSYNSPLHF
>TRBJ2-1|TRBV27|NA
CASSFTASSYNEQFF
>TRBJ2-2|TRBV12-5|NA
CASGPPRTGVTRELFF
>TRBJ1-2|TRBV6-5|NA
CASSASGVNYGYTF
>TRBJ2-1|TRBV6-1|NA
CAGRISYNEQFF
>TRBJ2-7|TRBV7-2|once
CASRLSGNSYEQYF
>TRBJ2-2|TRBV9|NA
CASSGGGSWNTGELFF
>TRBJ1-2|TRBV18|NA
CASSPIDWSGYTF
>TRBJ2-1|TRBV21-1|NA
CASSPPSGRAGGRGEQFF
>TRBJ1-5|TRBV19|NA
CASKREERGNQPQHF
>TRBJ1-1|TRBV25-1|NA
CASREGADPEAFF
>TRBJ2-5|TRBV28|NA
CASIEQGAGETQYF
>TRBJ2-2|TRBV2|once
CASTRRDRGANTGELFF
>TRBJ1-6|TRBV28|NA
CASSSDSPLHF
>TRBJ2-7|TRBV18|NA
CASSPRGQDYEQYF
>TRBJ1-5|TRBV19|once
CASSPSRMRSNQPQHF
>TRBJ2-2|TRBV5-1|NA
CASRITGLTGELFF
>TRBJ2-7|TRBV5-1|few
CASSPGKGAIDEQYF
>TRBJ1-1|TRBV6-5|NA
CASSSAMVSVRTEAFF
>TRBJ1-3|TRBV6-5|once
CASSSPGNTIYF
>TRBJ1-1|TRBV5-8|NA
CASSRQGNTEAFF
>TRBJ2-1|TRBV29-1|NA
CSVRDNNEQFF
>TRBJ2-5|TRBV29-1|NA
CSVDSAPGETQYF
>TRBJ2-3|TRBV4-3|few
CASSRRGTDTQYF
>TRBJ1-1|TRBV7-3|NA
CASREGQGNTEAFF
>TRBJ1-1|TRBV4-3|NA
CASSQRESGLNTEAFF
>TRBJ1-1|TRBV14|NA
CASSLDGRGPEAFF
>TRBJ2-7|TRBV28|once
CASSLQGRSYEQYF
>TRBJ2-2|TRBV7-8|NA
CASSWGRTSRGELFF
>TRBJ1-5|TRBV7-8|few
CASSLGRRDRQGSNQPQHF
>TRBJ2-7|TRBV14|once
CASSQPNSYEQYF
>TRBJ2-3|TRBV9|NA
CASSSRQSTDTQYF
>TRBJ1-6|TRBV15|NA
CATSRKPPDSPLHF
>TRBJ2-1|TRBV30|NA
CAWSAPGGSSYNEQFF
>TRBJ2-7|TRBV6-1|NA
CASSRQGREQYF
>TRBJ2-1|TRBV21-1|NA
CASSHRQGLPYNEQFF
>TRBJ1-1|TRBV19|NA
CASSVLGDAEAFF
>TRBJ2-3|TRBV27|NA
CASSTRQGTQYF